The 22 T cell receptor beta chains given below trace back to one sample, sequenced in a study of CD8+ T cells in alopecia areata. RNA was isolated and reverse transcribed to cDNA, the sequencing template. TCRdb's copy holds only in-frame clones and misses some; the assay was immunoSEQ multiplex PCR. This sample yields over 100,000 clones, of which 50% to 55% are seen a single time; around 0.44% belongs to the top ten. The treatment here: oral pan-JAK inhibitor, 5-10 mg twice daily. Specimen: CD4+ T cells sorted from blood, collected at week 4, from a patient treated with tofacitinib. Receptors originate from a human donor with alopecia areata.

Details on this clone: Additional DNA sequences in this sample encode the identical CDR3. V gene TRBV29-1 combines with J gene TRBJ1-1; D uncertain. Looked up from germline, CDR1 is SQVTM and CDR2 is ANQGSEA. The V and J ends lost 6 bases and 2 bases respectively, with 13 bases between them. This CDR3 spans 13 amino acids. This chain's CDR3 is CSVPRAVNTEAFF. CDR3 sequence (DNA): TGCAGCGTACCTCGGGCTGTAAACACTGAAGCTTTCTTT.

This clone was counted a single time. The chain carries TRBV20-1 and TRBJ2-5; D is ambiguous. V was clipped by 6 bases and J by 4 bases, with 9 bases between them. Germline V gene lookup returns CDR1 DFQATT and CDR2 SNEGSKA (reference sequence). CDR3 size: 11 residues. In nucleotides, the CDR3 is TGCAGTGCCCTTTCCTCAGAGACCCAGTACTTC. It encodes CSALSSETQYF.

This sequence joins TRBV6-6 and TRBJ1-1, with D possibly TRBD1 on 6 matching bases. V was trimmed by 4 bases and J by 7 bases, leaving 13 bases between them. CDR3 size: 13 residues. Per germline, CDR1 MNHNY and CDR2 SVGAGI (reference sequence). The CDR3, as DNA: TGTGCCAGCAGTTTCGGGGGGCTTAGTGAAGCTTTCTTT. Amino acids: CASSFGGLSEAFF.

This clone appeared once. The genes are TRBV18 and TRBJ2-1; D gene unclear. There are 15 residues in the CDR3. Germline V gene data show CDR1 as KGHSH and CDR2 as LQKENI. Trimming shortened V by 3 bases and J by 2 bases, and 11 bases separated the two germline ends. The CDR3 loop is CASSPTLNPYNEQFF. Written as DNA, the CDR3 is TGTGCCAGCTCACCCACCTTAAACCCCTACAATGAGCAGTTCTTC. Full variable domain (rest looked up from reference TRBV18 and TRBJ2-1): NAGVMQNPRHLVRRRGQEARLRCSPMKGHSHVYWYRQLPEEGLKFMVYLQKENIIDESGMPKERFSAEFPKEGPSILRIQQVVRGDSAAYFCASSPTLNPYNEQFFGPGTRLTVL.

The CDR3 protein is CAWGERGRGKNTEAFF. The DNA of the CDR3 is TGTGCCTGGGGCGAGCGGGGCAGGGGGAAGAACACTGAAGCTTTCTTT. The chain joins TRBV30 to TRBJ1-1, with TRBD1 matching 7 bases. The CDR3 has 16 residues. CDR1 and CDR2 from the germline V gene are GTSNPN and SVGIG (reference sequence). V dropped 5 bases and J dropped 1; count of bases not matched to a gene: 13.

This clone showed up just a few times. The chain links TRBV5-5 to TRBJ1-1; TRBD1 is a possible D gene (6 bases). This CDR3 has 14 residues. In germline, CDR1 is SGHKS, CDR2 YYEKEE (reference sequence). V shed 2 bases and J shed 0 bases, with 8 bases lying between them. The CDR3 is CASSFGQMNTEAFF. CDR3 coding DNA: TGTGCCAGCAGCTTCGGACAGATGAACACTGAAGCTTTCTTT.

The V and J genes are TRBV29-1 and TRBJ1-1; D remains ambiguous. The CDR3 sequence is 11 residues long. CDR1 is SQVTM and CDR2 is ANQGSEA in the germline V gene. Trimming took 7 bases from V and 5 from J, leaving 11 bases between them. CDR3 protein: CSGFVGTEAFF. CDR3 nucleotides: TGCAGCGGGTTCGTGGGGACTGAAGCTTTCTTT.

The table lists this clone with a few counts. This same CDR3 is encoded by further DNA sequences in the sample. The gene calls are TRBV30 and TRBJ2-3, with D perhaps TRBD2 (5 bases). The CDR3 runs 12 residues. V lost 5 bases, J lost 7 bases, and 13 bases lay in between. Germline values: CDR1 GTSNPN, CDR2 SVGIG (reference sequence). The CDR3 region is CAWGWERNTQYF. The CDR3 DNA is TGTGCCTGGGGTTGGGAGCGGAATACGCAGTATTTT.

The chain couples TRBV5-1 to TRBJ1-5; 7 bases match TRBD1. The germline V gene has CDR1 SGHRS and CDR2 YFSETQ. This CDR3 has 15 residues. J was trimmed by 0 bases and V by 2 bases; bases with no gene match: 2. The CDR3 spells CASSFGDSSNQPQHF. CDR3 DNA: TGCGCCAGCAGCTTCGGGGACAGTAGCAATCAGCCCCAGCATTTT.

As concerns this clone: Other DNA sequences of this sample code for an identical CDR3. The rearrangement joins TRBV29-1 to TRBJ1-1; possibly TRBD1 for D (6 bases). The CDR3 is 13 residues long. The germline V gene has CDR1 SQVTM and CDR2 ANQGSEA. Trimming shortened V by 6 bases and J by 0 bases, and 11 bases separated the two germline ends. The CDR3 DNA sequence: TGCAGCGTGGGGACACGGTTGAACACTGAAGCTTTCTTT. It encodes CSVGTRLNTEAFF.

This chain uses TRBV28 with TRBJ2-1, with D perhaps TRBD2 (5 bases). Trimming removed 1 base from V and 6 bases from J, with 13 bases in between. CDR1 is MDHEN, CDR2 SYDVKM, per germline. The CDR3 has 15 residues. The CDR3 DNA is TGTGCCAGCAGTTTATCACTAGGCGGAGTCAATGAGCAGTTCTTC. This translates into CASSLSLGGVNEQFF.

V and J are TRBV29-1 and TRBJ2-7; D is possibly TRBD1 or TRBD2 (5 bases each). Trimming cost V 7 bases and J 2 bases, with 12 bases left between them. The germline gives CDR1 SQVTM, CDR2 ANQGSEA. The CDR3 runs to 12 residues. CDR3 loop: CSARGAAYEQYF. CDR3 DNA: TGCAGCGCTAGAGGGGCAGCCTACGAGCAGTACTTC.

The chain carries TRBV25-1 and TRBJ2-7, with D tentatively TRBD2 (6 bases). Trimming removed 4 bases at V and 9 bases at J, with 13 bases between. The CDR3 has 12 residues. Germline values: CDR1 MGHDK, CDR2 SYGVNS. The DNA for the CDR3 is TGTGCCAGCAGTGGACCGGGACTGCGGCAGTACTTC. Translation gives CASSGPGLRQYF.

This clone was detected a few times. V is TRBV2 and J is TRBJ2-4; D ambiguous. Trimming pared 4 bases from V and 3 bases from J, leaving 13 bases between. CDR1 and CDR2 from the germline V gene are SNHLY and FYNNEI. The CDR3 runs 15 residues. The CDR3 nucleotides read TGTGCCAGCAGTGCTTGGGGAAGTGGCAAAAACATTCAGTACTTC. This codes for CASSAWGSGKNIQYF.

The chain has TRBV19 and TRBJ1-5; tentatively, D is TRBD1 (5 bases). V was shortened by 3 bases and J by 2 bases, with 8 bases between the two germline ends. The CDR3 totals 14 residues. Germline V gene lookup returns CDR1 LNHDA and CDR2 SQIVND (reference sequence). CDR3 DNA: TGTGCCAGTAGTATCGCGACAGGCAATCAGCCCCAGCATTTT. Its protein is CASSIATGNQPQHF.

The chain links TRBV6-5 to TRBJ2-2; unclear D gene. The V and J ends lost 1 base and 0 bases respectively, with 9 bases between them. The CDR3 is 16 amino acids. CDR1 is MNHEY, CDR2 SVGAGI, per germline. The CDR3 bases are TGTGCCAGCAGTTACTACAGCACCTCGAACACCGGGGAGCTGTTTTTT. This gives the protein CASSYYSTSNTGELFF.

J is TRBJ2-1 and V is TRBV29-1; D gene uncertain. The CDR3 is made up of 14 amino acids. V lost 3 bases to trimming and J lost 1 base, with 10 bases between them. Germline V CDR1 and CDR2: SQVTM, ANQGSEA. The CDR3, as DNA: TGCAGCGTTGACTTATGGGGATCCTACAATGAGCAGTTCTTC. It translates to CSVDLWGSYNEQFF.

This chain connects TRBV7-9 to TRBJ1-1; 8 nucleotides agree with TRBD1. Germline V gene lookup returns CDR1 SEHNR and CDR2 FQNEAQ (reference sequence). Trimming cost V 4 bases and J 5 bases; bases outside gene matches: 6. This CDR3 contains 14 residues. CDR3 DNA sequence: TGTGCCAGCAGCTCGGACAGGGCAGGAACTGAAGCTTTCTTT. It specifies CASSSDRAGTEAFF.

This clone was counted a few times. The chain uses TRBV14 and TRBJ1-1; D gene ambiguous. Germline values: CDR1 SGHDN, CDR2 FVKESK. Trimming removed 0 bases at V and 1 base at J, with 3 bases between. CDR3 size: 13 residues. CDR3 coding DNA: TGTGCCAGCAGCCAAGACCAGAACACTGAAGCTTTCTTT. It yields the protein CASSQDQNTEAFF.

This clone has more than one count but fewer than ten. Here the CDR3 reads CASSLGLGVGTEAFF. Written as DNA, the CDR3 is TGCGCCAGCAGCTTGGGGTTGGGGGTCGGGACTGAAGCTTTCTTT. The chain has TRBV5-1 and TRBJ1-1, with a tentative D call TRBD1 (5 bases). Germline V gene sequence: CDR1 SGHRS, CDR2 YFSETQ. The V and J ends lost 0 bases and 5 bases respectively, with 14 bases between them. The CDR3 length is 15 residues.

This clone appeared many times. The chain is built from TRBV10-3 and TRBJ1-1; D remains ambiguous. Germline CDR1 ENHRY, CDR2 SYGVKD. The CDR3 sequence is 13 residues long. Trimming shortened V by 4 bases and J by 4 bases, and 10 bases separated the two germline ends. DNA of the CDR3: TGTGCCATCAGTGGGAAGGGAGGCACTGAAGCTTTCTTT. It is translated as CAISGKGGTEAFF.

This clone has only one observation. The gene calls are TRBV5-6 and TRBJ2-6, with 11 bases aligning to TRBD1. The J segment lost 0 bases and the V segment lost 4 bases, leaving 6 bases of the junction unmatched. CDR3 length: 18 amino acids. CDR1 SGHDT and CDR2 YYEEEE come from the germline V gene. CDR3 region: CASSPGQGAYSGANVLTF. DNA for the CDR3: TGTGCCAGCAGCCCAGGACAGGGGGCATACTCTGGGGCCAACGTCCTGACTTTC.